This T cell receptor (beta chain) was captured by sequencing in a study of metastatic and nonmetastatic thyroid tumors. The overall study: Peripheral blood and tumor or nodule samples from malignant and benign thyroid patients were compared. Study-wide results and limits: Significantly higher TCR beta diversity was reportedly seen in malignant thyroid tumors than benign nodules, in blood and tumor.

Per the original methods: A distant-metastasis classifier for papillary thyroid cancer was built using CDR3 differences across clinicopathological groups. Using MiXCR, TCRdb reanalyzed the PCR reads. These V and J calls originate from TCRdb's pipeline instead of the authors' own analysis. The table shows 29,000 or so clones, with roughly 4% occurring only once. Germline V gene sequence: CDR1 SGHRS, CDR2 YFSETQ. The CDR3 is 15 residues long. This clone was found many times. Its antigen is unidentified. A much larger clone sits a single nucleotide away, making a read error possible. No treatment of any kind had been given to any patient before thyroid surgery.

What was sequenced was blood. This sequence joins TRBV5-1 and TRBJ2-2; weak D call: TRBD2 (5 bases). This sequence was found in a female donor with papillary thyroid cancer or a benign thyroid nodule (not recorded which). Some clones in this sample may be carry-over from other donors' samples. As DNA, the CDR3 is TGCGCCAGCAGCTCCTCGACGGGGAACACCGGGAAGCTGTTTTTT. The encoded protein is CASSSSTGNTGKLFF.